Each of the 7 T cell receptor beta chains below was sequenced from the same sample in a study of blood T cell repertoires in COVID-19. Measured with immunoSEQ multiplex PCR; TCRdb has only the in-frame clones, and not every one. The data show over 150,000 clones, 75% to 85% seen once. The sequenced sample was peripheral blood. The receptors derive from a human donor in a cohort sampled during active COVID-19.

V and J are TRBV7-8 and TRBJ2-1; TRBD2 aligns across 13 bases. V lost 5 bases to trimming and J lost 10 bases; unmatched junction nucleotides: 14. Germline V gene data show CDR1 as SGHVS and CDR2 as FQNEAQ. The CDR3 is 17 amino acids. CDR3: CASSPRTSGSLLAEQFF. The CDR3, as DNA: TGTGCCAGCAGCCCAAGGACTAGCGGGAGTCTGCTCGCCGAGCAGTTCTTC.

The V call is TRBV19, the J call TRBJ2-2; D is possibly TRBD2 (6 bases). From germline, CDR1 is LNHDA and CDR2 SQIVND (reference sequence). The germline V and J ends were trimmed by 3 bases and 2 bases, with 13 bases remaining between them. This CDR3 comprises 16 residues. This chain's CDR3 is CASSIEGLTNTGELFF. In DNA form, the CDR3 reads TGTGCCAGTAGTATTGAGGGACTTACCAACACCGGGGAGCTGTTTTTT. The full variable domain, its missing parts supplied by reference TRBV19 and TRBJ2-2, is DGGITQSPKYLFRKEGQNVTLSCEQNLNHDAMYWYRQDPGQGLRLIYYSQIVNDFQKGDIAEGYSVSREKKESFPLTVTSAQKNPTAFYLCASSIEGLTNTGELFFGEGSRLTVL.

This clone was detected only a few times. The rearrangement uses TRBV7-9 and TRBJ2-3; D might be TRBD1 (6 bases). The CDR3 is 17 amino acids. CDR1 and CDR2 from the germline V gene are SEHNR and FQNEAQ (reference sequence). V was shortened by 4 bases and J by 1 base, with 18 bases between the two germline ends. In DNA, the CDR3 is TGTGCCAGCAGCTCCAATAACCCGACAGGAGGCACAGATACGCAGTATTTT. This codes for CASSSNNPTGGTDTQYF.

This clone has a handful of counts. V gene TRBV2 combines with J gene TRBJ2-3, with TRBD2 matching 7 bases. CDR3 length: 15 amino acids. V lost 7 bases and J lost 3; bases outside the gene matches: 10. The V gene's germline CDR1 is SNHLY and CDR2 FYNNEI. CDR3 sequence (DNA): TGTGCCAGCAATTGGGGGGGATTGGGAACAGATACGCAGTATTTT. Its protein is CASNWGGLGTDTQYF.

The J gene is TRBJ2-7, the V gene TRBV27, with 8 bases aligning to TRBD2. The CDR3 has 15 amino acids. The germline V gene has CDR1 MNHEY and CDR2 SMNVEV (reference sequence). With V trimmed by 4 bases and J by 7 bases, 12 bases remained unmatched. This chain's CDR3 is CASSSPDMGTREQYF. The CDR3 bases are TGTGCCAGCAGTTCCCCCGACATGGGGACTAGGGAGCAGTACTTC.

The chain uses TRBV27 and TRBJ2-7, with 9 nucleotides matching TRBD1. This CDR3 spans 14 amino acids. The V segment lost 5 bases and the J segment 2 bases; nucleotides outside the gene matches: 4. Germline V CDR1 and CDR2: MNHEY, SMNVEV (reference sequence). The CDR3 DNA reads TGTGCCAGCAGTCTCGGGACAGGGCCCTACGAGCAGTACTTC. Its translation: CASSLGTGPYEQYF.

The chain carries TRBV2 and TRBJ2-7; D is possibly TRBD2 (5 bases). The length of the CDR3 is 14 residues. The V end was cut by 5 bases, the J end by 6 bases, with 17 bases between. Germline-derived CDR1 and CDR2 are SNHLY and FYNNEI. CDR3: CASSFSPRASEQYF. DNA of the CDR3: TGTGCCAGCAGTTTTAGTCCGAGGGCATCCGAGCAGTACTTC.